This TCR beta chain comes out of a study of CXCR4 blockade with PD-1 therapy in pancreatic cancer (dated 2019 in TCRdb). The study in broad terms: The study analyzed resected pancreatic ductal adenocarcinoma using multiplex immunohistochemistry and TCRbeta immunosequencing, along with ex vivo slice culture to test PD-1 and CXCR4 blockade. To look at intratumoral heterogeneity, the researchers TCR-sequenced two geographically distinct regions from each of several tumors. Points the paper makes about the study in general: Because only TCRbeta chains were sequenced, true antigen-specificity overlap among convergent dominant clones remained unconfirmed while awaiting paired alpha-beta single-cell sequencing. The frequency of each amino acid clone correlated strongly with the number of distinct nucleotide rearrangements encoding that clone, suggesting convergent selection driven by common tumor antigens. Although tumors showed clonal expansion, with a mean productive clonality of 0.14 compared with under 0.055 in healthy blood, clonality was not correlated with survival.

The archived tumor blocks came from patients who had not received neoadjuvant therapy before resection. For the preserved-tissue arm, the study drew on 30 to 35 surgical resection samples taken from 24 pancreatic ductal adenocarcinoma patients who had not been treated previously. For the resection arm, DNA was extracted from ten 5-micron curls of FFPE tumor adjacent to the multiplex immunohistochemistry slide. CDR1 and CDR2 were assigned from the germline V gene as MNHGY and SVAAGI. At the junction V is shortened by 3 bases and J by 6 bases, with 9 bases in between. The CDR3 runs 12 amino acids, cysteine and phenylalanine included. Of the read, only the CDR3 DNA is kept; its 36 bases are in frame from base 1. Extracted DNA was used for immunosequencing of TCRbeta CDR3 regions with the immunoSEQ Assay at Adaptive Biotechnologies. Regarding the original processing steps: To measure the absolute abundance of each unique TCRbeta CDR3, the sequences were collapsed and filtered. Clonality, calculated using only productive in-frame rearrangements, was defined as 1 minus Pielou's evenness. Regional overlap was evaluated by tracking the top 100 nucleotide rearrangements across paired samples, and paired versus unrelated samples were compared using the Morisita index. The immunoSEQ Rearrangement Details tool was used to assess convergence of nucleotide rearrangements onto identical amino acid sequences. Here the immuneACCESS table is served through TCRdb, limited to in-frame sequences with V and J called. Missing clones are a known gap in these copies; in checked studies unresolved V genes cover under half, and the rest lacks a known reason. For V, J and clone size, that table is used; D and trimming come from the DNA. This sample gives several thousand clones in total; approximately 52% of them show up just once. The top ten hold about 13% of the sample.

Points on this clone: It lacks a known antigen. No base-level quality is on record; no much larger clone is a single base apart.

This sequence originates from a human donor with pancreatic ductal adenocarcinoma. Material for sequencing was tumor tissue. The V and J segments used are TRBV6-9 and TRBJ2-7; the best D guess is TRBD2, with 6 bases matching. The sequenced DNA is TGTGCCAGCAGTTACACCGGGGGCGAGCAGTACTTC. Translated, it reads CASSYTGGEQYF.